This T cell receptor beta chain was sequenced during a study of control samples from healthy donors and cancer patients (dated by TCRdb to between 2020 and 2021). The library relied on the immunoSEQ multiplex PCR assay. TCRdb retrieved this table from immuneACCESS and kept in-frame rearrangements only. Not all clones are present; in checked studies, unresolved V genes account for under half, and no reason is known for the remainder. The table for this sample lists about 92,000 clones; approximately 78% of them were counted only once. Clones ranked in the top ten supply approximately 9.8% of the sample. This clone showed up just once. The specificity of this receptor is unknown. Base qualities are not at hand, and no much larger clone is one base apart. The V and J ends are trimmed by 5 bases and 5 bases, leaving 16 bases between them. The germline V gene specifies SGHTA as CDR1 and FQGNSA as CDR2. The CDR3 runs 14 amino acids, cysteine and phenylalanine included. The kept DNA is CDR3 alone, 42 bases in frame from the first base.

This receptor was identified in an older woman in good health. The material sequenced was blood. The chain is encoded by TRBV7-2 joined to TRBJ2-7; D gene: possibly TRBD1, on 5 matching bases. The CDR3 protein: CASSMRGQGNEQYF. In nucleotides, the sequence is TGTGCCAGCAGCATGCGTGGGCAGGGTAACGAGCAGTACTTC.